This is a list of T cell receptor beta chains from one sample in a study of beta chain features in type 1 diabetes. Clones were read by immunoSEQ multiplex PCR, and TCRdb kept only the in-frame ones, dropping some. The sample records roughly 450,000 clones, roughly 11% being singletons. Sequences were obtained from naive CD4+ T cells from blood. These receptors were taken from a woman under 30 in good health. CDR3s include the opening cysteine and the closing phenylalanine or tryptophan. A D gene is named only where the DNA matches it firmly. Some rows have no size entry. The others give once, few or many, or a class for an expanded clone.

J gene | D gene | clone size | V gene | CDR3 DNA | CDR3 protein
TRBJ2-1 | NA | few | TRBV14 | TGTGCCAGCAGCCGGGGGACTCCCGCCTACAATGAGCAGTTCTTC | CASSRGTPAYNEQFF
TRBJ1-1 | NA | NA | TRBV6-5 | TGTGCCAGCAGTCCCCGGATTCTTGGGCCCACTGAAGCTTTCTTT | CASSPRILGPTEAFF
TRBJ2-3 | NA | few | TRBV28 | TGTGCCAGCATCCTCACAGATACGCAGTATTTT | CASILTDTQYF
TRBJ2-2 | TRBD1 | few | TRBV4-3 | TGCGCCAGCAGCCGGGGACAGGGGGCGAGCACCGGGGAGCTGTTTTTT | CASSRGQGASTGELFF
TRBJ1-3 | NA | few | TRBV30 | TGTGCCTGGAGTTTAGAGGTGTACGCTGGAAACACCATATATTTT | CAWSLEVYAGNTIYF
TRBJ1-3 | NA | few | TRBV29-1 | TGCAGCGTTGCCCAGGGTCCGGGAAACACCATATATTTT | CSVAQGPGNTIYF
TRBJ2-1 | NA | few | TRBV7-2 | TGTGCCAGCAGCTTAAGTCAGGGATACAATGAGCAGTTCTTC | CASSLSQGYNEQFF
TRBJ1-1 | NA | NA | TRBV7-2 | TGTGCCAGCAGCTTAGTAAGCCTGAACACTGAAGCTTTCTTT | CASSLVSLNTEAFF
TRBJ2-3 | TRBD2 | few | TRBV19 | TGTGCCAGTAGTAGCCGAGCGGGGAACACAGATACGCAGTATTTT | CASSSRAGNTDTQYF
TRBJ2-6 | NA | NA | TRBV18 | TGTGCCAGCTCATACCAGGGGAACTCTGGGGCCAACGTCCTGACTTTC | CASSYQGNSGANVLTF
TRBJ1-6 | TRBD1 | NA | TRBV2 | TGTGCCGGCAAGTCCGGGACAGTCACCTCTTCACCCCTCCACTTT | CAGKSGTVTSSPLHF
TRBJ2-1 | TRBD1 | NA | TRBV29-1 | TGCAGCGTTGTAGGACAGGTCACCTCCTACAATGAGCAGTTCTTC | CSVVGQVTSYNEQFF
TRBJ2-3 | NA | NA | TRBV21-1 | TGTGCCAGCAGCTTTCGACAGAGACACACAGATACGCAGTATTTT | CASSFRQRHTDTQYF
TRBJ2-5 | TRBD1 | NA | TRBV9 | TGTGCCAGCAGCGCTCAGGGGGACCGAGAGACCCAGTACTTC | CASSAQGDRETQYF
TRBJ2-2 | NA | few | TRBV9 | TGTGCCAGCAGCGTAGCTAATGCAGGGTCGTCGAACACCGGGGAGCTGTTTTTT | CASSVANAGSSNTGELFF
TRBJ2-3 | TRBD1 | few | TRBV29-1 | TGCAGCGTTGAAGGACAGGGGAGGCTAGCGTCGGTTGCAGATACGCAGTATTTT | CSVEGQGRLASVADTQYF
TRBJ2-5 | NA | few | TRBV7-2 | TGTGCCAGCAGCTTATCAGGGGCGGGAGAGACCCAGTACTTC | CASSLSGAGETQYF
TRBJ2-5 | NA | NA | TRBV5-1 | TGCGCCAGCAGCCACGGGACAACTCAAGAGACCCAGTACTTC | CASSHGTTQETQYF
TRBJ1-1 | NA | NA | TRBV14 | TGTGCCAGCAGTCGGATGAACACTGAAGCTTTCTTT | CASSRMNTEAFF
TRBJ2-6 | NA | many | TRBV27 | TGTGCCAGCAGTCCCTGGAGCTCTGGGGCCAACGTCCTGACTTTC | CASSPWSSGANVLTF
TRBJ1-2 | TRBD1 | NA | TRBV29-1 | TGCAGCGTTGGAGGGATCCCGGGACAGGGGCTTAGCTATGGCTACACCTTC | CSVGGIPGQGLSYGYTF
TRBJ2-5 | NA | few | TRBV7-2 | TGTGCCACCAAAACAACCGGGGCCGGGGACTTGACCCAGTACTTC | CATKTTGAGDLTQYF
TRBJ2-7 | TRBD2 | few | TRBV4-3 | TGCGCCAGCAGCCACCATGGGAGGGACTCCGGCGAGCAGTACTTC | CASSHHGRDSGEQYF
TRBJ2-1 | TRBD2 | NA | TRBV7-2 | TGTGCCAGCAGCTTAGAGCCGGGACTAGCGGCCTACAATGAGCAGTTCTTC | CASSLEPGLAAYNEQFF
TRBJ2-5 | NA | NA | TRBV2 | TGTGCCAGCCGGATGGTAGGGTCTGAGGAGACCCAGTACTTC | CASRMVGSEETQYF
TRBJ1-4 | NA | NA | TRBV28 | TGTGCCACCCTCGGACGGACTAATGAAAAACTGTTTTTT | CATLGRTNEKLFF
TRBJ1-5 | NA | NA | TRBV15 | TGTGCCACCAGCAGAGCGGAGGCGGTTACAAATCAGCCCCAGCATTTT | CATSRAEAVTNQPQHF
TRBJ1-1 | NA | few | TRBV29-1 | TGCAGCGTTGAAGTAACAACCACTGAAGCTTTCTTT | CSVEVTTTEAFF
TRBJ2-6 | NA | few | TRBV9 | TGTGCCAGCAGCACTCTTAGCTCTGGGGCCAACGTCCTGACTTTC | CASSTLSSGANVLTF
TRBJ2-5 | NA | NA | TRBV18 | TGTGCCAGCTCACCGACAGGCCAAGAGACCCAGTACTTC | CASSPTGQETQYF
TRBJ2-7 | NA | NA | TRBV27 | TGTGCCAGCGGCCTAGGACAGTCCTGGGAGCAGTACTTC | CASGLGQSWEQYF
TRBJ2-5 | TRBD2 | many | TRBV10-3 | TGTGCCATCAGTGAGGTCCTAGCGGACCAAGAGACCCAGTACTTC | CAISEVLADQETQYF
TRBJ1-1 | NA | NA | TRBV9 | TGTGCCAGCAGCGTACTACAGAACATGAACACTGAAGCTTTCTTT | CASSVLQNMNTEAFF
TRBJ1-1 | NA | few | TRBV10-3 | TGTGCCATCAGTGAACCGGCGGTGAACACTGAAGCTTTCTTT | CAISEPAVNTEAFF
TRBJ2-1 | TRBD2 | few | TRBV6-5 | TGTGCCAGCAGACCCCGAGCGGGAGGGCCCCATGAGCAGTTCTTC | CASRPRAGGPHEQFF
TRBJ1-6 | NA | NA | TRBV9 | TGTGCCAGCAAGAGGGAGGGACGGGCCAATTCACCCCTCCACTTT | CASKREGRANSPLHF
TRBJ1-1 | NA | NA | TRBV7-9 | TGTGCCAGCAGCTTAAGGCAGGGGAACACTGAAGCTTTCTTT | CASSLRQGNTEAFF
TRBJ2-5 | NA | NA | TRBV29-1 | TGCAGCGTTTTAGACACCCGCCCAGAGACCCAGTACTTC | CSVLDTRPETQYF
TRBJ2-6 | NA | NA | TRBV7-2 | TGTGCCAGCAGGAGAGTCGGGACCTCTGGGGCCAACGTCCTGACTTTC | CASRRVGTSGANVLTF
TRBJ2-3 | NA | NA | TRBV7-2 | TGTGCCAGCAGGCCCTCCGGGGCGATAAGCACAGATACGCAGTATTTT | CASRPSGAISTDTQYF
TRBJ2-3 | NA | NA | TRBV25-1 | TGTGCCAGCAGTGAGGCTGGGCAGGGACATACGCAGTATTTT | CASSEAGQGHTQYF
TRBJ2-1 | NA | many | TRBV18 | TGTGCCAGCTCACTGACAGTGTACAATGAGCAGTTCTTC | CASSLTVYNEQFF
TRBJ2-7 | NA | NA | TRBV30 | TGTGCCTGTGGGACCTACGAGCAGTACTTC | CACGTYEQYF
TRBJ2-3 | NA | NA | TRBV7-9 | TGTGCCAGCAGCTTGTTGGTCGATACGCAGTATTTT | CASSLLVDTQYF
TRBJ1-2 | NA | NA | TRBV5-4 | TGTGCCAGCAGCGCCATCTCTTCTAACTATGGCTACACCTTC | CASSAISSNYGYTF
TRBJ2-7 | TRBD1 | few | TRBV15 | TGTGCCACCAGCAGGGAACGCCGACAGGGTTCCGAGCAGTACTTC | CATSRERRQGSEQYF
TRBJ1-2 | NA | NA | TRBV27 | TGTGCCAGCAGTTTATCCCCCTCGGCCCTTGGGGGCTACACCTTC | CASSLSPSALGGYTF
TRBJ2-1 | NA | few | TRBV12-5 | TGTGCTAGTGCCCACACGTACAATGAGCAGTTCTTC | CASAHTYNEQFF
TRBJ2-4 | NA | NA | TRBV5-6 | TGTGCCAGCAGCTCCTTGGAAAACATTCAGTACTTC | CASSSLENIQYF
TRBJ1-1 | TRBD1 | few | TRBV15 | TGTGCCACCAGCAGTACACAGGGGATCAACACTGAAGCTTTCTTT | CATSSTQGINTEAFF
TRBJ2-7 | TRBD2 | few | TRBV7-9 | TGTGCCAGCAGCTTAGAACTAGCGGGAGGGCCGGGGCAGTACTTC | CASSLELAGGPGQYF
TRBJ2-2 | NA | many | TRBV7-9 | TGTGCCAGCAGGACAGGTTACACCGGGGAGCTGTTTTTT | CASRTGYTGELFF
TRBJ1-5 | NA | NA | TRBV7-8 | TGTGCCAGCAGCCCGAACCGGGTGAATCAGCCCCAGCATTTT | CASSPNRVNQPQHF
TRBJ2-1 | NA | NA | TRBV19 | TGTGCCAGTAGTATCATAGGGCGGAGGGGGTATGAGCAGTTCTTC | CASSIIGRRGYEQFF
TRBJ2-1 | NA | NA | TRBV27 | TGTGCCAGCGGCTCTCTCGCGGCCGGCAATGAGCAGTTCTTC | CASGSLAAGNEQFF
TRBJ1-2 | NA | few | TRBV30 | TGTGCCTGGAGGGACACTAACTATGGCTACACCTTC | CAWRDTNYGYTF
TRBJ2-5 | NA | NA | TRBV27 | TGTGCCAGCAGCCGACGGCGGAGGGGTGGGGAGACCCAGTACTTC | CASSRRRRGGETQYF
TRBJ2-5 | NA | few | TRBV29-1 | TGCAGCGTCCGGACCGACCCTGGGGAGACCCAGTACTTC | CSVRTDPGETQYF
TRBJ2-5 | NA | few | TRBV5-4 | TGTGCCAGCAGCTTTAACCTTCGGGGGGCCGGGGAGACCCAGTACTTC | CASSFNLRGAGETQYF